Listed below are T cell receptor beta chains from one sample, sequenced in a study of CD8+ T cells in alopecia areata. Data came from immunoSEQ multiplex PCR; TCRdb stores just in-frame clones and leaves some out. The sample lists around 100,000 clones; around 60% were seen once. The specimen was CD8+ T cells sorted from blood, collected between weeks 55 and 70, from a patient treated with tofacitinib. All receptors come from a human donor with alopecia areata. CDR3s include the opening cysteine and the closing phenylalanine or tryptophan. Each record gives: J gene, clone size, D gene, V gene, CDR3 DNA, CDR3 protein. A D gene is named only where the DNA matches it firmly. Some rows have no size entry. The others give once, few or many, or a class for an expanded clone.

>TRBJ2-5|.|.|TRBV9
TGTGCCAGCAGCGTGTCGTGGGGGGCCGAGGGGACCCAGTACTTC
CASSVSWGAEGTQYF
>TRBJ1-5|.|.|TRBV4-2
TGTGCCAGCAGCCCTACTCAGGGGCAGCGCAATCAGCCCCAGCATTTT
CASSPTQGQRNQPQHF
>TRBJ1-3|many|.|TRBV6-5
TGTGCCAGCAGTTTAGGCGGGCCTGGAAACACCATATATTTT
CASSLGGPGNTIYF
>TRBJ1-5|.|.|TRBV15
TGTGCCACCAGCAGAGATAGGGGACACAATCAGCCCCAGCATTTT
CATSRDRGHNQPQHF
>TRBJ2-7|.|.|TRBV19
TGTGCCAGTAGTATAGTCCAGGGGACCGAGCAGTACTTC
CASSIVQGTEQYF
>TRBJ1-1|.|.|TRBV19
TGTGCCAGCACTCAGTTGAACACTGAAGCTTTCTTT
CASTQLNTEAFF
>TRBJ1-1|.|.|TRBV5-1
TGCGCCAGCAGCCAGGTGGGAATGTCCGAATTCTATCTGAACACTGAAGCTTTCTTT
CASSQVGMSEFYLNTEAFF
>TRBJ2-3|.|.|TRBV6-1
TGTGCCAGCAGTGAAAGGGAAACAGGGCGAGCAGATACGCAGTATTTT
CASSERETGRADTQYF
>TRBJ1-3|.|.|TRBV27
TGTGCCTCAGCAGGCCTCTCTGGAAACACCATATATTTT
CASAGLSGNTIYF
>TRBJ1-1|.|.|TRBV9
TGTGCCAGCTACCCCCACAGGGCCACTGAAGCTTTCTTT
CASYPHRATEAFF
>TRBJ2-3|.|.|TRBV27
TGTGCCAGCAGTTTATTGGGAGATACGCAGTATTTT
CASSLLGDTQYF
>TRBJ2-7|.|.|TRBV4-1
TGCGCCAGCAGCCGAGGAGGGACTGCGTCGAGTTACGAGCAGTACTTC
CASSRGGTASSYEQYF
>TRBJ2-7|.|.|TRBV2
TGTGCCAGCACGGGTACCGTCGACGAGCAGTACTTC
CASTGTVDEQYF
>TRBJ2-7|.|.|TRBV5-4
TGTGCCAGCAGCCCGAAGGGGGATGATGGCTACGAGCAGTACTTC
CASSPKGDDGYEQYF
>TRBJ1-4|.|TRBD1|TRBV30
TGTGCCTGGAGTCCCGGGACAGGGGGTAGTAATGAAAAACTGTTTTTT
CAWSPGTGGSNEKLFF
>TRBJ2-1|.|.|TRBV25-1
TGTGCCAGCAGTGAATATAAGGGGAATGAGCAGTTCTTC
CASSEYKGNEQFF
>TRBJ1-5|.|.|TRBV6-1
TGTGCCAGCAGTCAGCCCCAGCATTTT
CASSQPQHF
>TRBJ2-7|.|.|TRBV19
TGTGCCAGTAGTCAACAGGGACGCGGGGAGCAGTACTTC
CASSQQGRGEQYF
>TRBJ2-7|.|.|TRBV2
TGTGCCAGCAGTGAGGCTTGGTCGCAGGGGCGACCCTACGAGCAGTACTTC
CASSEAWSQGRPYEQYF
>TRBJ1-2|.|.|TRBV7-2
TGTGCCAGCAGCTTAGAAGGGGAAGGCTACACCTTC
CASSLEGEGYTF
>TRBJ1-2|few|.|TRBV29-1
TGCAGCGTTGATGGGGGGCGCGGCTATGGCTACACCTTC
CSVDGGRGYGYTF
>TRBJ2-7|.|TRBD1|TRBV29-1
TGCAGCGTTGGGACAGGGGACTCCTACGAGCAGTACTTC
CSVGTGDSYEQYF
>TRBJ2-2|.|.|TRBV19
TGTGCCAGTATTTACAGGGAGGGGGGTACCGGGGAGCTGTTTTTT
CASIYREGGTGELFF
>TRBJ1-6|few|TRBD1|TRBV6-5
TGTGCCAGCAGCCGGGGACAGGGGGCTTCACCCCTCCACTTT
CASSRGQGASPLHF
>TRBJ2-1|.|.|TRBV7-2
TGTGCCAGCAGCTTAATTTTCGACAATGAGCAGTTCTTC
CASSLIFDNEQFF
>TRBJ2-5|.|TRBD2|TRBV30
TGTGCCTGGACTAGCGGGGTCAAATCGCTGGAGACCCAGTACTTC
CAWTSGVKSLETQYF
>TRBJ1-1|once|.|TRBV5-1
TGCGCCAGCACCCAGGACAGTCTGAACACTGAAGCTTTCTTT
CASTQDSLNTEAFF